This entry is about one TCR beta chain. Antigen specificity is unknown. By 5'RACE template switching, TCR cDNA was produced, with a universal primer site and UMIs added in the process. TCRdb re-derived calls from the 5' RACE reads in MiXCR, one entry per CDR3 protein. The sample has 450,000 to 550,000 distinct CDR3 sequences, 20% to 25% seen once. This entry comes from a study of T cells after yellow fever vaccination. Whole-study context: Low-cell-number fractions were prepared with SMART-Seq v4 Ultra Low Input. Study-level results: When the response was secondary, it was weaker but reached its peak faster, day 5 versus 15. Reappearing after the booster were most of the clones from primary vaccination (around 95% CD4, 88% CD8).

Germline CDR1 is SEHNR and CDR2 is FQNEAQ (reference sequence). The germline V and J ends were trimmed by 3 bases and 0 bases, with 8 bases remaining between them. There are 14 residues in the CDR3. This rearrangement joins TRBV7-9 to TRBJ1-2; D gene uncertain. The sequence derives from a man aged 18 to 30 who received the YFV17D yellow fever vaccine. Source: PBMCs, taken roughly 23 days after the first yellow fever vaccination. CDR3 bases: TGTGCCAGCAGCTTTCAGGTAGCTAACTATGGCTACACCTTC. Protein product: CASSFQVANYGYTF.